This T cell receptor (beta chain) derives from a study of blood T cell repertoires in COVID-19. Study context: Sources were T cells, B-cell-depleted T cells, or PBMCs; the material itself was cDNA or gDNA.

Those enrolled in Seattle joined during active infection and were followed longitudinally afterward. Using immunoSEQ multiplex PCR, the repertoire was profiled, and TCRdb retains in-frame clones only, with some absent. This sample carries some 220,000 clones, 65% to 90% of them seen once, and the ten largest clones take approximately 2.4%. This CDR3 comprises 17 residues. Losses at the gene ends were 1 base for V and 5 bases for J; bases not matched to a gene: 9. The germline gives CDR1 MGHRA, CDR2 YSYEKL. The rearrangement uses TRBV4-1 and TRBJ2-3; 10 bases are shared with TRBD2. Sequencing was done on a sample of peripheral blood. The TCR comes from a woman aged 70-85 years with COVID-19, enrolled during active disease. The CDR3 region is CASSQGSGGAEGDTQYF. CDR3 in DNA: TGCGCCAGCAGCCAAGGGAGCGGGGGGGCCGAAGGAGATACGCAGTATTTT.